This TCR beta chain came from a study of cytomegalovirus exposure and HLA in healthy donors. PCR was performed using 60 Vbeta and 13 Jbeta primers. Here immunoSEQ multiplex PCR was the method, and the copy in TCRdb shows in-frame clones only, minus some. This sample has about 89,000 clones, with more than 70% found just once. About this clone itself: Its antigen remains unknown.

The germline gives CDR1 LNHDA, CDR2 SQIVND (reference sequence). V was clipped by 7 bases and J by 3 bases; unmatched bases: 6. This CDR3 contains 14 residues. Regarding the study as a whole: V segments that were indistinguishable, TRBV6-2 and TRBV6-3 among them, were omitted from analysis. Within a later analysis, the majority of CMV-associated TCR beta chains appeared HLA-restricted.

Sequencing used PBMCs. The sequence was collected from a man younger than 40 in good health and CMV-seronegative. The chain uses TRBV19 and TRBJ1-1, with 9 bases aligning to TRBD1. CDR3 nucleotides: TGTGCCAGTACCATACAGGGGGCCTACACTGAAGCTTTCTTT. Translation: CASTIQGAYTEAFF. The complete variable domain, with remaining parts taken from reference TRBV19 and TRBJ1-1, reads DGGITQSPKYLFRKEGQNVTLSCEQNLNHDAMYWYRQDPGQGLRLIYYSQIVNDFQKGDIAEGYSVSREKKESFPLTVTSAQKNPTAFYLCASTIQGAYTEAFFGQGTRLTVV.